The source of this TCR beta chain is a study of T cells in Graves' hyperthyroidism and ophthalmopathy. Germline lookup yields CDR1 WNHNN and CDR2 SYGVQD (reference sequence). The CDR3 runs 13 residues. V was cut by 3 bases and J by 5 bases, with 11 bases left in between. This clonotype turned up a few times. Its cognate antigen is unknown. Study observations and caveats: Most expanded thyroid clonotypes above 0.001 recurred in blood.

TCR beta CDR3 regions were amplified from RNA transcripts. HTBI primers drove first-round RT-PCR of the TCR CDR3. TCRdb fed the multiplex PCR reads into MiXCR, producing one record per CDR3 protein. The sample contains a few hundred thousand distinct CDR3 sequences, approximately 14% of which appear only once. Any symptoms of ophthalmopathy came after the first hyperthyroidism diagnosis, from which the blood sample dates. Sequenced material: blood. V gene TRBV10-1 combines with J gene TRBJ2-7; D might be TRBD1 (6 bases). This sequence was found in a woman aged 50 to 60 with Graves' hyperthyroidism that later progressed to Graves' ophthalmopathy. CDR3 in DNA: TGCGCCAGCAGTGAAGTACGGACAGACGAGCAGTACTTC. Amino acid sequence: CASSEVRTDEQYF.